The 23 T cell receptor beta chains below come from one sample, sequenced in a study of technical replicates of blood from a handful of donors. Assay: immunoSEQ multiplex PCR; the TCRdb copy retains only in-frame clones and omits some. This sample yields 85,000 to 100,000 clones, of which nearly 97% are seen a single time; over 0.2% belongs to the top ten. Sequencing used T cells isolated from PBMCs. These receptors were taken from a human donor in good health.

This clone was observed once. V gene TRBV30 combines with J gene TRBJ1-2; no clear D gene. The CDR3 totals 13 residues. In germline, CDR1 is GTSNPN, CDR2 SVGIG (reference sequence). This CDR3 reads CGSFLRSHYGYTF. The DNA for the CDR3 is TGTGGATCTTTTCTCAGGTCTCACTATGGCTACACCTTC.

This chain uses TRBV19 with TRBJ2-7, with 8 bases aligning to TRBD1. The V segment lost 1 base and the J segment 3 bases; nucleotides outside the gene matches: 2. The germline gives CDR1 LNHDA, CDR2 SQIVND (reference sequence). The CDR3 runs 14 residues. The CDR3 protein is CASSIGDRGYEQYF. In DNA form, the CDR3 reads TGTGCCAGTAGTATAGGCGACAGGGGCTACGAGCAGTACTTC.

This rearrangement joins TRBV19 to TRBJ2-3, with 7 positions matching TRBD2. The CDR3 totals 14 residues. Germline V gene lookup returns CDR1 LNHDA and CDR2 SQIVND (reference sequence). After removal of 3 bases from V and 3 bases from J, the junction contained 3 bases not matched to a gene. For the CDR3, the DNA is TGTGCCAGTAGTATTGGACTAGGAACAGATACGCAGTATTTT. Its translation: CASSIGLGTDTQYF.

The chain is built from TRBV7-9 and TRBJ1-2, with D possibly being TRBD1 (6 bases). Trimming stripped 4 bases from V and 6 bases from J, with 12 bases between. CDR3 length equals 13 residues. Germline V gene lookup returns CDR1 SEHNR and CDR2 FQNEAQ (reference sequence). The DNA for the CDR3 is TGTGCCAGCAGCTCGATATACAGGGATGGCTACACCTTC. Translating it yields CASSSIYRDGYTF.

The rearrangement uses TRBV19 and TRBJ1-5, with TRBD1 matching 8 bases. Germline V gene lookup returns CDR1 LNHDA and CDR2 SQIVND (reference sequence). The CDR3 totals 13 residues. V dropped 5 bases and J dropped 4; count of bases not matched to a gene: 1. CDR3 DNA: TGTGCCAGTAGTGACAGGGGAAATCAGCCCCAGCATTTT. This translates into CASSDRGNQPQHF.

The chain carries TRBV5-1 and TRBJ2-3; TRBD2 matches at 12 bases. CDR1 SGHRS and CDR2 YFSETQ come from the germline V gene. The trim removed 7 bases at V and 5 bases at J, leaving 8 bases unmatched. The CDR3 contains 15 residues. The CDR3 sequence: CASGPGGLAGDTQYF. CDR3 bases: TGCGCCAGCGGCCCCGGGGGACTAGCGGGAGATACGCAGTATTTT.

This chain links TRBV10-1 with TRBJ1-2; 8 positions match TRBD1. Per germline, CDR1 WNHNN and CDR2 SYGVQD (reference sequence). CDR3 length: 15 amino acids. The J segment lost 5 bases and the V segment lost 0 bases, leaving 5 bases of the junction unmatched. CDR3 amino acids: CASSESTGVGYGYTF. The CDR3 nucleotides read TGCGCCAGCAGTGAGTCGACAGGGGTAGGATATGGCTACACCTTC.

CDR3 sequence reads: CASSFNRGTNEKLFF. CDR3 DNA sequence: TGCGCCAGCAGCTTCAACAGGGGAACTAATGAAAAACTGTTTTTT. The genes are TRBV5-1 and TRBJ1-4, with 7 bases that match TRBD1. The V and J ends lost 2 bases and 1 base, in that order; junction bases with no gene match: 2. CDR3 length: 15 residues. Germline V gene data show CDR1 as SGHRS and CDR2 as YFSETQ.

V and J are TRBV27 and TRBJ2-5; a possible D gene is TRBD2 (5 bases). V lost 2 bases to trimming and J lost 5 bases, with 9 bases between them. The CDR3 is 13 amino acids. The germline gives CDR1 MNHEY, CDR2 SMNVEV (reference sequence). The CDR3 loop reads CASSLTRRETQYF. The DNA of the CDR3 is TGTGCCAGCAGTTTAACTCGGAGGGAGACCCAGTACTTC.

This chain connects TRBV11-3 to TRBJ2-7; D perhaps matches TRBD2 (6 bases). The CDR3 spans 14 residues. Trimming removed 5 bases at V and 6 bases at J, with 17 bases between. The V gene's germline CDR1 is SGHNT and CDR2 YENEEA. The CDR3 is CASSPGGVRGEQYF. Here the CDR3 DNA reads TGTGCCAGCAGCCCAGGCGGGGTACGGGGCGAGCAGTACTTC.

This rearrangement joins TRBV7-8 to TRBJ1-2, with D perhaps matching TRBD1 (6 bases). CDR1 is SGHVS, CDR2 FQNEAQ, per germline. The V end lost 5 bases, the J end lost 0 bases, and 10 bases lay between the germline ends. The CDR3 totals 14 residues. CDR3 sequence: CASSPTGSNYGYTF. Here the CDR3 DNA reads TGTGCCAGCAGCCCGACAGGCTCTAACTATGGCTACACCTTC.

The V call is TRBV6-6, the J call TRBJ1-1; D is unclear. There are 14 residues in the CDR3. The germline V gene encodes CDR1 MNHNY and CDR2 SVGAGI (reference sequence). Trimming left V 6 bases short and J 5 bases short, with 16 bases between. CDR3: CASRQRDLGTEAFF. DNA of the CDR3: TGTGCCAGCAGGCAGAGGGATCTCGGGACTGAAGCTTTCTTT.

CDR3 nucleotide sequence: TGTGCCATTAAGGGGACAGGCTCCTACGAGCAGTACTTC. This codes for CAIKGTGSYEQYF. V usage is TRBV28 and J usage is TRBJ2-7, with 8 bases matching TRBD1. CDR3 length: 13 amino acids. Germline CDR1 MDHEN, CDR2 SYDVKM. Trimming at V came to 10 bases and at J to 0 bases, leaving 5 bases not matched to a gene.

This chain uses TRBV18 with TRBJ2-5; weak D call: TRBD2 (6 bases). V was trimmed by 3 bases and J by 5 bases, leaving 19 bases between them. The CDR3 has 16 amino acids. Germline V gene data show CDR1 as KGHSH and CDR2 as LQKENI. The CDR3 sequence: CASSPIRERPGETQYF. CDR3 DNA: TGTGCCAGCTCACCCATTCGGGAGCGCCCTGGGGAGACCCAGTACTTC. The variable domain in full, with the rest retrieved from reference TRBV18 and TRBJ2-5, is NAGVMQNPRHLVRRRGQEARLRCSPMKGHSHVYWYRQLPEEGLKFMVYLQKENIIDESGMPKERFSAEFPKEGPSILRIQQVVRGDSAAYFCASSPIRERPGETQYFGPGTRLLVL.

This chain links TRBV18 with TRBJ2-1; 14 nucleotides line up with TRBD2. The germline gives CDR1 KGHSH, CDR2 LQKENI. CDR3 length: 17 residues. The junction had 2 bases not matched to a gene; V was cut back by 2 bases and J by 2 bases. For the CDR3, the DNA is TGTGCCAGCTCACCAGGGACTAGCGGGAGTGCCTACAATGAGCAGTTCTTC. Protein product: CASSPGTSGSAYNEQFF. Looking up the rest from reference TRBV18 and TRBJ2-1 gives the full variable domain: NAGVMQNPRHLVRRRGQEARLRCSPMKGHSHVYWYRQLPEEGLKFMVYLQKENIIDESGMPKERFSAEFPKEGPSILRIQQVVRGDSAAYFCASSPGTSGSAYNEQFFGPGTRLTVL.

This rearrangement joins TRBV14 to TRBJ2-4, with 8 bases matching TRBD2. The junction had 4 bases not matched to a gene; V was cut back by 3 bases and J by 3 bases. Per the germline V gene, CDR1 is SGHDN and CDR2 is FVKESK. CDR3 length: 15 amino acids. The CDR3 DNA is TGTGCCAGCAGCCAGGTAGCGGGACTCAAAAACATTCAGTACTTC. Protein sequence: CASSQVAGLKNIQYF.

The rearrangement links TRBV10-2 to TRBJ2-2; TRBD1 is a possible D gene (5 bases). Deletions cut 5 bases from V and 0 bases from J, with 16 bases between. The CDR3 loop spans 17 amino acids. Germline values: CDR1 WSHSY, CDR2 SAAADI. CDR3: CASSNVFGHPNTGELFF. CDR3 coding DNA: TGCGCCAGCAGTAATGTCTTTGGACACCCGAACACCGGGGAGCTGTTTTTT.

This chain links TRBV4-1 with TRBJ2-7; 7 bases fit TRBD1. CDR1 and CDR2 from the germline V gene are MGHRA and YSYEKL. The CDR3 totals 13 residues. J lost 6 bases, V lost 3 bases, and 5 bases had no gene match. CDR3 nucleotides: TGCGCCAGCAGCCACGACAGGGACCGCGAGCAGTACTTC. Its translation: CASSHDRDREQYF.

The V call is TRBV7-6, the J call TRBJ2-3, with D possibly being TRBD2 (5 bases). This CDR3 is built from 15 residues. Trimming cost V 4 bases and J 2 bases, with 13 bases left between them. CDR1 is SGHVS and CDR2 is FNYEAQ in the germline V gene. CDR3 sequence (DNA): TGTGCCAGCAGCTCCACGAGGGTACACACAGATACGCAGTATTTT. This sequence encodes CASSSTRVHTDTQYF. The whole variable domain, filled in from reference TRBV7-6 and TRBJ2-3, reads GAGVSQSPRYKVTKRGQDVALRCDPISGHVSLYWYRQALGQGPEFLTYFNYEAQQDKSGLPNDRFSAERPEGSISTLTIQRTEQRDSAMYRCASSSTRVHTDTQYFGPGTRLTVL.

This chain connects TRBV7-9 to TRBJ2-5, with TRBD2 matching 7 bases. V shed 3 bases and J 2 bases; nucleotides not matched to a gene: 6. In germline, CDR1 is SEHNR, CDR2 FQNEAQ (reference sequence). This CDR3 spans 15 amino acids. The CDR3 DNA reads as TGTGCCAGCAGCTTTTTCCCGGGACTACAAGAGACCCAGTACTTC. It yields the protein CASSFFPGLQETQYF. Full variable domain (outside the CDR3, taken from reference TRBV7-9 and TRBJ2-5): DTGVSQNPRHKITKRGQNVTFRCDPISEHNRLYWYRQTLGQGPEFLTYFQNEAQLEKSRLLSDRFSAERPKGSFSTLEIQRTEQGDSAMYLCASSFFPGLQETQYFGPGTRLLVL.

The chain is built from TRBV28 and TRBJ1-2, with D tentatively TRBD1 (5 bases). Per the germline V gene, CDR1 is MDHEN and CDR2 is SYDVKM. Trimming took off 7 bases at V and 7 bases at J, with 19 bases between the two ends. The CDR3 contains 14 residues. The CDR3 DNA reads as TGTGCCAGCACCCTAACCGAGGCCCAGGGTGGCTACACCTTC. Encoded protein: CASTLTEAQGGYTF.

The CDR3 bases are TGCGCCAGCAGCTTTCGGAGACCGGCAGATACGCAGTATTTT. Translated, it gives CASSFRRPADTQYF. V is TRBV5-1 and J is TRBJ2-3; D not certain. Between the trimmed V and J ends, which lost 2 bases and 4 bases, there was a span of 11 bases. CDR3 length equals 14 residues. Germline V lookup: CDR1 SGHRS, CDR2 YFSETQ.

The V call is TRBV4-2, the J call TRBJ2-5, with TRBD1 matching 7 bases. This CDR3 contains 14 residues. CDR1 and CDR2 (germline): LGHNA, YNFKEQ. The V gene end was trimmed by 4 bases and the J gene end by 2 bases; junction bases not matched to a gene: 4. This chain's CDR3 is CASSPQGDQETQYF. The CDR3 nucleotides are TGTGCCAGCAGCCCCCAGGGGGATCAAGAGACCCAGTACTTC.